This T cell receptor (beta chain) was found in a study of PD-1 blockade in classical Hodgkin lymphoma. Clones were sequenced by immunoSEQ multiplex PCR, and TCRdb holds only the in-frame ones, with some missing. This sample has about 33,000 clones, with 72% found just once. Time point described: cycle 4 day 1 (C4D1), after six to seven weeks of nivolumab. Each patient relapsed following autologous stem cell transplantation, and prior brentuximab vedotin exposure differed. The clonotype comes from a human donor with classical Hodgkin lymphoma. Sequenced material: peripheral blood mononuclear cells (PBMCs), taken before the fourth cycle of nivolumab.

The CDR3 bases are TGTGCCAGCAGCTTTCTAATACAAGGCTACGAGCAGTACTTC. It yields the protein CASSFLIQGYEQYF. The chain uses TRBV11-2 and TRBJ2-7, with D unclear. This CDR3 comprises 14 residues. Between the trimmed V and J ends, which lost 3 bases and 3 bases, there was a span of 12 bases. CDR1 is SGHAT and CDR2 is FQNNGV in the germline V gene. The whole variable domain, filled in from reference TRBV11-2 and TRBJ2-7, reads EAGVAQSPRYKIIEKRQSVAFWCNPISGHATLYWYQQILGQGPKLLIQFQNNGVVDDSQLPKDRFSAERLKGVDSTLKIQPAKLEDSAVYLCASSFLIQGYEQYFGPGTRLTVT.